The 9 T cell receptor beta chains presented below share a single source sample, sequenced in a study of identical twins. TCRdb independently ran MiXCR on the 5' RACE reads; one entry per CDR3 protein. Altogether around 960,000 distinct CDR3 sequences are present, about 12% being singletons, with the ten largest covering roughly 1.6%. This sample was shared with a second study, whose subject was yellow fever vaccine responses in identical twins.

The sequencing sample was made of PBMCs. The source of these receptors is a woman aged 18-35 years in good health.

The chain uses TRBV4-1 and TRBJ2-3, with 14 bases identical to TRBD2. The CDR3 totals 17 residues. The germline V gene encodes CDR1 MGHRA and CDR2 YSYEKL. The V and J ends lost 5 bases and 4 bases, in that order; junction bases with no gene match: 8. The CDR3 DNA sequence: TGCGCCAGCAGCTTCACGGGGACTAGCGGGAGAGCAGATACGCAGTATTTT. This encodes CASSFTGTSGRADTQYF.

The sample holds a few counts of this clonotype. The chain is built from TRBV2 and TRBJ2-1, with D perhaps matching TRBD2 (6 bases). Trimming pared 4 bases from V and 7 bases from J, leaving 20 bases between. The germline gives CDR1 SNHLY, CDR2 FYNNEI. The CDR3 extends over 16 amino acids. CDR3 sequence: CASSAPGLQIKNEQFF. The CDR3, as DNA: TGTGCCAGCAGTGCCCCGGGACTCCAAATCAAAAATGAGCAGTTCTTC.

The CDR3 loop reads CASSPGLAGGLGELFF. In DNA, the CDR3 is TGTGCCAGCAGCCCGGGACTAGCGGGGGGGCTCGGGGAGCTGTTTTTT. The J gene is TRBJ2-2, the V gene TRBV11-2; 16 nucleotides align to TRBD2. Germline V gene lookup returns CDR1 SGHAT and CDR2 FQNNGV. After removal of 5 bases from V and 7 bases from J, the junction contained 4 bases not matched to a gene. The CDR3 consists of 16 residues.

J is TRBJ2-7 and V is TRBV18; D call uncertain. CDR3 length equals 16 residues. V lost 1 base and J lost 2, with 15 bases in between. The germline CDR1 and CDR2 sequences are KGHSH and LQKENI. The DNA of the CDR3 is TGTGCCAGCTCACCACTACCCCGACGCCGAACCTACGAGCAGTACTTC. Protein sequence: CASSPLPRRRTYEQYF.

The gene calls are TRBV2 and TRBJ2-1; D unresolved. Between the trimmed V and J ends, which lost 1 base and 4 bases, there was a span of 11 bases. This CDR3 is 15 amino acids long. Looked up from germline, CDR1 is SNHLY and CDR2 is FYNNEI. The DNA for the CDR3 is TGTGCCAGCAGTGAAGAGGGTGTCCTTTACAATGAGCAGTTCTTC. Amino acid sequence: CASSEEGVLYNEQFF.

The V call is TRBV20-1, the J call TRBJ1-1; possibly TRBD1 for D (5 bases). Germline loops: CDR1 DFQATT, CDR2 SNEGSKA (reference sequence). Deletions cut 7 bases from V and 10 bases from J, with 19 bases between. The CDR3 is 12 amino acids. Here the CDR3 reads CSVSSVTRGAFF. In DNA, the CDR3 is TGCAGTGTCTCTAGTGTGACTAGGGGAGCTTTCTTT.

The V gene is TRBV6-1, the J gene TRBJ1-1, with a possible D match to TRBD1 (5 bases). Trimming removed 11 bases at V and 3 bases at J, with 16 bases between. The CDR3 runs to 13 residues. Germline lookup yields CDR1 MNHNS and CDR2 SASEGT. CDR3 sequence reads: CAGAQQVYTEAFF. Written as DNA, the CDR3 is TGTGCCGGGGCTCAGCAGGTATACACTGAAGCTTTCTTT.

This clonotype has at least ten counts. V and J are TRBV5-1 and TRBJ2-1; 10 nucleotides align to TRBD2. This CDR3 is 16 amino acids long. V dropped 1 base and J dropped 3; count of bases not matched to a gene: 4. CDR1 and CDR2 from the germline V gene are SGHRS and YFSETQ. As DNA, the CDR3 is TGCGCCAGCAGCTTGTCCCCTAGCGGGGGCTACAATGAGCAGTTCTTC. Protein sequence: CASSLSPSGGYNEQFF.

Only a few counts were recorded for this clonotype. The chain employs TRBV15 and TRBJ2-7; maybe TRBD2 (5 bases). The CDR3 contains 20 residues. The V end lost 1 base, the J end lost 6 bases, and 31 bases lay between the germline ends. Looked up from germline, CDR1 is LNHNV and CDR2 is YYDKDF (reference sequence). DNA of the CDR3: TGTGCCACCAGCAGAGCCCGAGAAACTAGTTCTTCTTCAACGTGGGGCGAGCAGTACTTC. Translating it yields CATSRARETSSSSTWGEQYF.